Below, 14 T cell receptor beta chains from the same sample are listed, as sequenced in a study of cytomegalovirus exposure and HLA in healthy donors. The PCR ran on 60 Vbeta and 13 Jbeta primers. The table came from immunoSEQ multiplex PCR; TCRdb's copy has only in-frame clones and leaves some out. The repertoire holds 90,000 to 150,000 clones, with roughly 60% as singletons. Sequenced sample: PBMCs. These receptor sequences come from a man aged 35-49 years in good health and CMV-seropositive.

The gene calls are TRBV14 and TRBJ2-5; 14 nucleotides align to TRBD2. V dropped 4 bases and J dropped 5; count of bases not matched to a gene: 3. The V gene's germline CDR1 is SGHDN and CDR2 FVKESK. CDR3 size: 15 residues. This chain's CDR3 is CASSPGLAGAETQYF. CDR3 sequence (DNA): TGTGCCAGCAGCCCGGGACTAGCGGGAGCTGAGACCCAGTACTTC.

This clone was observed a few times. The chain couples TRBV28 to TRBJ2-7; TRBD1 aligns across 9 bases. This CDR3 contains 18 residues. CDR1 is MDHEN and CDR2 is SYDVKM in the germline V gene. V lost 5 bases to trimming and J lost 0 bases; unmatched junction nucleotides: 14. The DNA for the CDR3 is TGTGCCAGCAGTCCCAGGGGGGGACAGGGTTTATACTCCTACGAGCAGTACTTC. Residues: CASSPRGGQGLYSYEQYF.

This chain uses TRBV13 with TRBJ2-7, with D possibly TRBD2 on 6 matching bases. The CDR3 extends over 14 amino acids. Per the germline V gene, CDR1 is PRHDT and CDR2 is FYEKMQ (reference sequence). With 0 bases removed from V and 2 bases from J, the gap between germline ends came to 8 bases. In DNA form, the CDR3 reads TGTGCCAGCAGCTTAGGAGGGGAGGCCTACGAGCAGTACTTC. Its protein is CASSLGGEAYEQYF.

This clone was recorded a few times. This chain uses TRBV6-1 with TRBJ2-1; tentative D call: TRBD2 (6 bases). CDR1 is MNHNS and CDR2 is SASEGT in the germline V gene. The V gene lost 8 bases and the J gene lost 8 bases, with 16 bases spanning the gap. This CDR3 comprises 13 residues. The CDR3 reads CASPGLIRDEQFF. CDR3 bases: TGTGCCAGCCCGGGACTTATTCGGGATGAGCAGTTCTTC.

This clone was seen more than once but under ten times. This sequence joins TRBV18 and TRBJ1-3, with D hard to call. Germline V gives CDR1 KGHSH, CDR2 LQKENI. CDR3 size: 15 residues. V was cut by 1 base and J by 5 bases, with 12 bases left in between. The CDR3 loop reads CASSPLAAIRNTIYF. The CDR3 region has the DNA TGTGCCAGCTCACCACTAGCCGCGATAAGAAACACCATATATTTT.

The chain has TRBV6-1 and TRBJ2-2; perhaps TRBD1 as D (5 bases). Per the germline V gene, CDR1 is MNHNS and CDR2 is SASEGT. The length of the CDR3 is 14 residues. V was cut by 6 bases and J by 4 bases, with 12 bases left in between. The CDR3 is CASRKGQVTGELFF. As DNA, the CDR3 is TGTGCCAGCAGGAAGGGGCAGGTCACCGGGGAGCTGTTTTTT.

This clone was detected a few times. The gene calls are TRBV18 and TRBJ1-2; 7 nucleotides align to TRBD1. The ends lost 5 bases at V and 4 bases at J; junction bases unmatched: 10. The germline CDR1 and CDR2 sequences are KGHSH and LQKENI. The CDR3 is 15 amino acids. The chain's CDR3 is CASSFDREIGYGYTF. The CDR3, as DNA: TGTGCCAGCTCATTCGACAGGGAAATCGGCTATGGCTACACCTTC.

The V call is TRBV7-8, the J call TRBJ1-6, with TRBD1 identical over 10 bases. Losses at the gene ends were 2 bases for V and 7 bases for J; bases not matched to a gene: 5. CDR1 is SGHVS, CDR2 FQNEAQ, per germline. This CDR3 region has 16 residues. CDR3 sequence (DNA): TGTGCCAGCAGCTTACCTGACAGGGGGCTCAATTCACCCCTCCACTTT. Translating it yields CASSLPDRGLNSPLHF.

J is TRBJ2-2 and V is TRBV25-1; 10 nucleotides agree with TRBD2. CDR3 length: 16 residues. Trimming at V came to 3 bases and at J to 4 bases, leaving 5 bases not matched to a gene. CDR1 is MGHDK, CDR2 SYGVNS, per germline. For the CDR3, the DNA is TGTGCCAGCAGTGACAGCGGGAGGGCCTTCACCGGGGAGCTGTTTTTT. It yields the protein CASSDSGRAFTGELFF.

This clone was seen once. CDR3 residues: CASSHKILSSYEQYF. CDR3 sequence (DNA): TGTGCCAGCAGTCATAAAATCTTAAGCTCCTACGAGCAGTACTTC. The chain combines TRBV6-5 with TRBJ2-5; D remains unclear. With the DNA end fitting TRBJ2-7 better, the J assignment may be wrong. Germline V gives CDR1 MNHEY, CDR2 SVGAGI. This CDR3 has 15 amino acids.

The chain couples TRBV7-3 to TRBJ2-1, with 11 bases lining up with TRBD1. CDR1 is SGHTA, CDR2 FQGTGA, per germline. The ends lost 2 bases at V and 9 bases at J; junction bases unmatched: 6. This CDR3 comprises 15 residues. CDR3 nucleotides: TGTGCCAGCAGCTTAGGGACAGGGGGTGGGGGTGAGCAGTTCTTC. This encodes CASSLGTGGGGEQFF.

The genes are TRBV5-1 and TRBJ2-4; TRBD1 matches 8 bases. Trimming took 4 bases from V and 5 from J; bases not matched to a gene: 8. CDR3 length: 15 residues. CDR1 and CDR2 from the germline V gene are SGHRS and YFSETQ. DNA of the CDR3: TGCGCCAGCAGCCCGTCGTCAGGGGGCGAAAACATTCAGTACTTC. As protein: CASSPSSGGENIQYF. The variable domain in full, with the rest retrieved from reference TRBV5-1 and TRBJ2-4, is KAGVTQTPRYLIKTRGQQVTLSCSPISGHRSVSWYQQTPGQGLQFLFEYFSETQRNKGNFPGRFSGRQFSNSRSEMNVSTLELGDSALYLCASSPSSGGENIQYFGAGTRLSVL.

The chain is built from TRBV28 and TRBJ2-7; 8 positions agree with TRBD1. CDR1 is MDHEN, CDR2 SYDVKM, per germline. The V and J ends lost 4 bases and 4 bases, in that order; junction bases with no gene match: 9. This CDR3 has 15 residues. In DNA, the CDR3 is TGTGCCAGCAGTTCAACCGGACAGGGTTTGTACGAGCAGTACTTC. This codes for CASSSTGQGLYEQYF.

CDR3 coding DNA: TGTGCTAGTGGTTCTCCGGCAGATACGCAGTATTTT. It encodes CASGSPADTQYF. The chain uses TRBV12-5 and TRBJ2-3; D is unclear. Germline-derived CDR1 and CDR2 are LGHNT and FRNRAP. V was pared by 4 bases and J by 4 bases, with 6 bases between. CDR3 size: 12 residues.